This T cell receptor beta chain was retrieved from a study of shared clonotypes between healthy human individuals. About the research overall: The donors, a couple of women and a few men, were aged 18 to 49. The study's findings and limits: Clonotype sharing among donors was expected to depend on sequencing depth.

Only a few counts were recorded for this clone. Its antigen is not identified. Generated by immunoSEQ multiplex PCR, the TCRdb table keeps only in-frame clones and is missing some. The sample carries 2,100,000 or so clones, 90% to 96% recorded once. Material for sequencing was naive CD4+ T cells sorted from blood. Subset: CD45RA+ positively selected. This receptor was obtained from a man aged 18 to 29 in good health.

The CDR3 here is CAWSVPGAGAGNTIYF. CDR3 nucleotide sequence: TGTGCCTGGAGTGTACCCGGGGCCGGTGCTGGAAACACCATATATTTT. The chain carries TRBV30 and TRBJ1-3; D might be TRBD1 (5 bases). V was trimmed by 0 bases and J by 2 bases, leaving 14 bases between them. Germline CDR1 GTSNPN, CDR2 SVGIG (reference sequence). CDR3 size: 16 residues.